The 27 T cell receptor beta chains reported below all come from one sample, sequenced in a study of regulatory T cells in long-lasting Graves disease. As for time point: persistent/refractory GD, antithyroid drugs over 5 years with positive TRAb. TCR sequences were obtained from RNA taken from PBMCs. iRepertoire HTBI primers and Arm-PCR of CDR3 regions built TCR beta libraries. Via MiXCR, TCRdb re-called the multiplex PCR reads, giving one row per CDR3 protein. In the table there are about 470,000 distinct CDR3 sequences, 20% of which are singletons. The sample was peripheral blood mononuclear cells (PBMCs), taken when the disease was refractory, from a patient treated with antithyroid drugs. Receptors were obtained from a female donor with Graves disease.

This clonotype appeared many times. The chain recombines TRBV2 with TRBJ2-7, with 11 bases identical to TRBD2. Germline V gene lookup returns CDR1 SNHLY and CDR2 FYNNEI. V was pared by 5 bases and J by 11 bases, with 8 bases of the junction left unmatched. This CDR3 is 13 amino acids long. CDR3 residues: CASSLLAGEGKYF. CDR3 in DNA: TGTGCCAGCAGTTTACTAGCGGGAGAGGGAAAGTACTTC.

This clonotype was found many times. This chain uses TRBV7-8 with TRBJ2-2; the D gene is possibly TRBD2 (5 bases). This CDR3 is 17 amino acids long. Trimming shortened V by 2 bases and J by 5 bases, and 18 bases separated the two germline ends. Looked up from germline, CDR1 is SGHVS and CDR2 is FQNEAQ. This CDR3 reads CASSLTLMRVWTGELFF. The CDR3, as DNA: TGTGCCAGCAGCTTAACGTTGATGAGGGTGTGGACCGGGGAGCTGTTTTTT.

This clonotype came up many times. This chain joins TRBV3-1 and TRBJ1-3; D is unresolved. CDR3 size: 12 residues. Per germline, CDR1 LGHDT and CDR2 YNNKEL (reference sequence). Trimming took off 3 bases at V and 4 bases at J, with 4 bases between the two ends. CDR3 sequence reads: CASSQEGNTIYF. The CDR3 bases are TGTGCCAGCAGCCAGGAGGGAAACACCATATATTTT.

This clonotype was seen only a few times. The chain carries TRBV5-6 and TRBJ1-2, with a tentative D call TRBD1 (5 bases). Deletions cut 7 bases from V and 8 bases from J, with 18 bases between. CDR3 length equals 13 residues. Looked up from germline, CDR1 is SGHDT and CDR2 is YYEEEE. The CDR3 is CASLERGSEGYTF. In nucleotides, the CDR3 is TGTGCCAGCCTGGAGAGGGGATCAGAAGGCTACACCTTC.

A few counts support this clonotype. The V and J genes are TRBV20-1 and TRBJ1-5; 8 nucleotides line up with TRBD1. The CDR3 is made up of 13 amino acids. Germline V gene lookup returns CDR1 DFQATT and CDR2 SNEGSKA (reference sequence). With 5 bases clipped from V and 2 bases from J, the junction kept 2 bases outside the gene matches. DNA for the CDR3: TGCAGTGCTGAGACAGGGGGCAATCAGCCCCAGCATTTT. This sequence encodes CSAETGGNQPQHF.

This sequence joins TRBV18 and TRBJ1-3; the D is unclear. Looked up from germline, CDR1 is KGHSH and CDR2 is LQKENI. The V gene lost 2 bases and the J gene lost 4 bases, with 9 bases spanning the gap. The length of the CDR3 is 14 residues. The CDR3 DNA is TGTGCCAGCTCACCAGGAGAGCGGGGAAACACCATATATTTT. It specifies CASSPGERGNTIYF.

This sequence joins TRBV27 and TRBJ2-5; TRBD2 matches 11 bases. Germline lookup yields CDR1 MNHEY and CDR2 SMNVEV (reference sequence). Trimming at V came to 3 bases and at J to 2 bases, leaving 5 bases not matched to a gene. The CDR3 totals 16 residues. The CDR3 DNA reads as TGTGCCAGCAGTTTCCTAGCGGGAGGTACACAAGAGACCCAGTACTTC. This sequence encodes CASSFLAGGTQETQYF.

This clonotype was recorded at least ten times. The V gene is TRBV12-3 or TRBV12-4, the J gene TRBJ2-7; D not resolved. Trimming removed 2 bases from V and 0 bases from J, with 8 bases in between. The CDR3 covers 14 residues. CDR3 DNA: TGTGCCAGCAGTTTATCGGAAAGCTCCTACGAGCAGTACTTC. It is translated as CASSLSESSYEQYF.

This chain links TRBV9 with TRBJ1-1, with 7 bases lining up with TRBD1. Germline CDR1 is SGDLS and CDR2 is YYNGEE. The J segment lost 3 bases and the V segment lost 0 bases, leaving 8 bases of the junction unmatched. The CDR3 spans 16 residues. The CDR3 DNA reads as TGTGCCAGCAGCGTAGGAGGGGGCTTGGGGCACACTGAAGCTTTCTTT. It specifies CASSVGGGLGHTEAFF.

Many counts were recorded for this clonotype. This chain uses TRBV11-1 with TRBJ1-2; D not certain. The germline V and J ends were trimmed by 3 bases and 5 bases, with 16 bases remaining between them. The CDR3 covers 15 residues. The germline gives CDR1 SGHAT, CDR2 FQDESV (reference sequence). The CDR3 here is CASSFAPGGQYGYTF. In nucleotides, the CDR3 is TGTGCCAGCAGCTTCGCCCCAGGAGGGCAGTATGGCTACACCTTC. Drawing the rest from reference TRBV11-1 and TRBJ1-2, the complete variable domain is EAEVAQSPRYKITEKSQAVAFWCDPISGHATLYWYRQILGQGPELLVQFQDESVVDDSQLPKDRFSAERLKGVDSTLKIQPAELGDSAMYLCASSFAPGGQYGYTFGSGTRLTVV.

This clonotype has at least ten counts. The V call is TRBV12-3 or TRBV12-4, the J call TRBJ2-2; 7 bases fit TRBD1. Trimming at V came to 3 bases and at J to 3 bases, leaving 16 bases not matched to a gene. The CDR3 runs to 19 residues. CDR3 region: CASSFRVWRQGEYTGELFF. As DNA, the CDR3 is TGTGCCAGCAGTTTCCGGGTTTGGCGGCAGGGGGAGTACACCGGGGAGCTGTTTTTT.

In its sample, this clonotype was seen many times. The V and J genes are TRBV15 and TRBJ1-1, with 7 bases fitting TRBD1. The CDR3 totals 16 residues. Germline V CDR1 and CDR2: LNHNV, YYDKDF (reference sequence). V lost 3 bases, J lost 1 base, and 8 bases stayed unmatched. The CDR3 coding sequence is TGTGCCACCAGCAGTATACGTCAGGGGGGGAACACTGAAGCTTTCTTT. It encodes CATSSIRQGGNTEAFF. The full variable domain, in which reference TRBV15 and TRBJ1-1 provide the parts outside the CDR3, is DAMVIQNPRYQVTQFGKPVTLSCSQTLNHNVMYWYQQKSSQAPKLLFHYYDKDFNNEADTPDNFQSRRPNTSFCFLDIRSPGLGDTAMYLCATSSIRQGGNTEAFFGQGTRLTVV.

In its sample, this clonotype was seen many times. This chain uses TRBV28 with TRBJ2-7, with a weak D call TRBD1 (6 bases). This CDR3 comprises 12 residues. V lost 9 bases and J lost 4, with 13 bases in between. CDR1 and CDR2 from the germline V gene are MDHEN and SYDVKM. The chain's CDR3 is CASEKTGYEQYF. CDR3 nucleotides: TGTGCCAGTGAAAAAACAGGGTACGAGCAGTACTTC.

This clonotype was seen many times. The V call is TRBV10-2, the J call TRBJ1-2; 7 nucleotides agree with TRBD1. The CDR3 totals 13 residues. The junction had 8 bases not matched to a gene; V was cut back by 6 bases and J by 7 bases. Germline V gene lookup returns CDR1 WSHSY and CDR2 SAAADI. CDR3 nucleotide sequence: TGCGCCAGCAGGGCCACCACAGGGGCTGGCTACACCTTC. As protein: CASRATTGAGYTF.

This clonotype was detected once. The chain recombines TRBV20-1 with TRBJ1-1, with D perhaps TRBD1 (5 bases). Germline CDR1 DFQATT, CDR2 SNEGSKA (reference sequence). V was clipped by 1 base and J by 0 bases, with 9 bases between them. The CDR3 loop spans 14 amino acids. As DNA, the CDR3 is TGCAGTGCTAGAGGGACAATCATGAACACTGAAGCTTTCTTT. Translating gives CSARGTIMNTEAFF.

This clonotype was found many times. V usage is TRBV2 and J usage is TRBJ1-1; D uncertain. The CDR3 contains 13 residues. Trimming removed 6 bases at V and 1 base at J, with 9 bases between. Germline CDR1 and CDR2: SNHLY and FYNNEI. The CDR3 is CASRALGNTEAFF. For the CDR3, the DNA is TGTGCCAGCAGAGCCTTGGGGAACACTGAAGCTTTCTTT.

Ten or more counts support this clonotype. The CDR3 DNA follows: TGTGCCAGCAGCGGAGGGCGGGGCGAGCAGTACTTC. Translating gives CASSGGRGEQYF. This sequence joins TRBV12-3 or TRBV12-4 and TRBJ2-7; D perhaps matches TRBD2 (6 bases). The CDR3 loop spans 12 amino acids. Between the trimmed V and J ends, which lost 6 bases and 6 bases, there was a span of 12 bases.

This clonotype was found many times. This chain links TRBV6-5 with TRBJ1-2; D perhaps matches TRBD1 (5 bases). The germline V and J ends were trimmed by 1 base and 3 bases, with 18 bases remaining between them. Germline V gene lookup returns CDR1 MNHEY and CDR2 SVGAGI. The CDR3 is made up of 17 amino acids. The CDR3 sequence: CASSYWDPLNRDYGYTF. In DNA form, the CDR3 reads TGTGCCAGCAGTTACTGGGACCCGCTAAATAGGGACTATGGCTACACCTTC.

This clonotype appeared a few times. The chain joins TRBV5-6 to TRBJ2-2, with unresolved D. Trimming took off 5 bases at V and 5 bases at J, with 10 bases between the two ends. The CDR3 loop spans 13 amino acids. Looked up from germline, CDR1 is SGHDT and CDR2 is YYEEEE. CDR3 protein: CASSDRPTGELFF. DNA for the CDR3: TGTGCCAGCAGTGACCGTCCTACCGGGGAGCTGTTTTTT.

This clonotype was counted only a few times. The CDR3 here is CASSVGSGRNSYEQYF. The CDR3 nucleotides are TGTGCCAGCAGCGTCGGAAGCGGGAGGAACTCCTACGAGCAGTACTTC. This chain joins TRBV9 and TRBJ2-7; 9 nucleotides line up with TRBD2. This CDR3 has 16 amino acids. Germline V gene lookup returns CDR1 SGDLS and CDR2 YYNGEE. V gave up 2 bases and J gave up 0 bases; unmatched junction bases: 6.

The J gene is TRBJ1-1, the V gene TRBV10-1, with 9 bases aligning to TRBD1. Trimming at V came to 8 bases and at J to 11 bases, leaving 6 bases not matched to a gene. Germline-derived CDR1 and CDR2 are WNHNN and SYGVQD (reference sequence). The CDR3 totals 11 residues. The CDR3 loop is CASLTGGKAFF. The CDR3 DNA follows: TGCGCCAGCCTGACAGGGGGTAAGGCTTTCTTT.

The CDR3 reads CASTPGTNTGELFF. The CDR3 DNA sequence: TGTGCCAGCACTCCAGGGACGAACACCGGGGAGCTGTTTTTT. The chain has TRBV13 and TRBJ2-2; D is possibly TRBD1 (5 bases). The CDR3 is 14 amino acids. Germline V gene sequence: CDR1 PRHDT, CDR2 FYEKMQ (reference sequence). Trimming cost V 7 bases and J 0 bases, with 9 bases left between them.

This clonotype was seen repeatedly, ten times or more. This chain uses TRBV11-2 with TRBJ1-1; D is possibly TRBD1 (5 bases). Germline lookup yields CDR1 SGHAT and CDR2 FQNNGV. This CDR3 is built from 14 residues. Trimming shortened V by 4 bases and J by 1 base, and 10 bases separated the two germline ends. CDR3 loop: CASSSGTENTEAFF. The CDR3 nucleotides are TGTGCCAGCAGCTCTGGGACGGAGAACACTGAAGCTTTCTTT.

This clonotype was picked up many times. The rearrangement uses TRBV29-1 and TRBJ2-7; 12 nucleotides match TRBD2. Losses at the gene ends were 4 bases for V and 5 bases for J; bases not matched to a gene: 3. The CDR3 is made up of 13 amino acids. CDR1 and CDR2 (germline): SQVTM, ANQGSEA. The CDR3 protein is CSVGGLAGNEQYF. The CDR3 DNA reads TGCAGCGTTGGAGGACTAGCGGGAAACGAGCAGTACTTC.

This sequence joins TRBV20-1 and TRBJ2-1; D remains ambiguous. Trimming removed 1 base from V and 10 bases from J, with 17 bases in between. CDR1 is DFQATT and CDR2 is SNEGSKA in the germline V gene (reference sequence). The CDR3 length is 14 residues. CDR3 bases: TGCAGTGCTAGAGCTCCTCGGCTCCTACAGGAGCAGTTCTTC. This sequence encodes CSARAPRLLQEQFF.

In its sample, this clonotype was seen a few times. V usage is TRBV19 and J usage is TRBJ1-1, with TRBD1 matching 8 bases. Germline CDR1 and CDR2: LNHDA and SQIVND (reference sequence). J was trimmed by 2 bases and V by 2 bases; bases with no gene match: 4. CDR3 length: 15 residues. The CDR3 spells CASSISGQGNTEAFF. CDR3 DNA: TGTGCCAGTAGTATATCCGGACAGGGAAACACTGAAGCTTTCTTT.

This clonotype has only a few counts. The V call is TRBV4-3, the J call TRBJ2-5; D might be TRBD1 or TRBD2, each matching 5 bases. V shed 6 bases and J shed 1 base, with 15 bases lying between them. Germline V gives CDR1 LGHNA, CDR2 YSLEER. The CDR3 covers 15 residues. CDR3 region: CASSPRDAGQETQYF. CDR3 DNA: TGCGCCAGCAGTCCCAGGGACGCAGGCCAAGAGACCCAGTACTTC.